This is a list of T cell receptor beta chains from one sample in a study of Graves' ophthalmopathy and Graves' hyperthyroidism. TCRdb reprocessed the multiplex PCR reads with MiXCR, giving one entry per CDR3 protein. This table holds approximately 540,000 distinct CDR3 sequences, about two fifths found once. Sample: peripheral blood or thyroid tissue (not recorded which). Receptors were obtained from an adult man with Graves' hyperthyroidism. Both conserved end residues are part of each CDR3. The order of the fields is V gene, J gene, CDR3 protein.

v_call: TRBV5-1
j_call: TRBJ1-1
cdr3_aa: CASSPRTARGTEAFF

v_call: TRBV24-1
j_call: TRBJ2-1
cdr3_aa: CATSVRLAGIYEQFF

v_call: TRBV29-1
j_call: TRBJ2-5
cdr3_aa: CSAEDRVSEETQYF

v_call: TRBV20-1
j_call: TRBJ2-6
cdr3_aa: CSARAVDGANVLTF

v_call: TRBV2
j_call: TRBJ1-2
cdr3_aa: CASSDPITQGGGYTF

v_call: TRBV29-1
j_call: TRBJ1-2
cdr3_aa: CTFIGATYGYTF

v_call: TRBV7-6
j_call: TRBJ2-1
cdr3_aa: CASSFDSYSYNEQFF

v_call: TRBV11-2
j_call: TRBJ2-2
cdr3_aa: CASSLSRNTGELFF

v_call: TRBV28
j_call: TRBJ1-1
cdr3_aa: CASSLVDTEAFF

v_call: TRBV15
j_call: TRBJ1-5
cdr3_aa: CATSGDRISNQPQHF

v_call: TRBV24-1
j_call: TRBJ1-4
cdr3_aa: CATSDGTAEKLFF

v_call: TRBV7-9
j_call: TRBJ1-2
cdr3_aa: CASSPPGQGQDGYTF

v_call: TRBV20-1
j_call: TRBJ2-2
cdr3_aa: CSARSSGRSGGELFF

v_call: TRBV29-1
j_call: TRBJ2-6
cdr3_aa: CSVQKWQGATSGANVLTF

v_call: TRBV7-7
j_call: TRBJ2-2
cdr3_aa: CASSLGLAGGTRNTGELFF

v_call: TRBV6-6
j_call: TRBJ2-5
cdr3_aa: CASSYPGQYQETQYF

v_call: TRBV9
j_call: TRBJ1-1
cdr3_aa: CASSVDRGGTEAFF

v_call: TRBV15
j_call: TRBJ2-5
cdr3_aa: CATSGFGQGKETQYF

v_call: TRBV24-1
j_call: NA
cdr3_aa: CATSDQGLTDNEQFF

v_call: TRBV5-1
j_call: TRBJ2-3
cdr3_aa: CASSLVRTGSDTQYF

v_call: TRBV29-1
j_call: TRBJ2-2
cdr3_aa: CSVGGRVGGELFF

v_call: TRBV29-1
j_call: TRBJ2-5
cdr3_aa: CSLDTGQETQYF

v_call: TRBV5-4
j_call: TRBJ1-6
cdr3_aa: CASSLDRNSYNSPLHF

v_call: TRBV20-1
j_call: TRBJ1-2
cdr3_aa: CSARDGQSYGYTF

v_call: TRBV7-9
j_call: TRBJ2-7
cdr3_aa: CASSSGTSSYEQYF

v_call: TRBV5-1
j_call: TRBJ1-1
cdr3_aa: CASSLVSGNTKAFF

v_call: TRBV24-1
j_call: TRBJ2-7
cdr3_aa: CATSDATGQGAHEQYF

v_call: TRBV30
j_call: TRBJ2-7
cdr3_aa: CAWSVPSGGISEQYF

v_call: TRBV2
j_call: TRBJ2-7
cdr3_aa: CASKRLAGPYEQYF

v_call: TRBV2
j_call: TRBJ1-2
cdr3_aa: CASPLRFLSDYGYTF

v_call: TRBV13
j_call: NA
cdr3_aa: CASTQDGIQYF

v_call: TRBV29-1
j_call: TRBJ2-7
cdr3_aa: CSVEDLRGASYEQYF

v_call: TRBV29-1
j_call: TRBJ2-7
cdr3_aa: CSVVRRSSYNEQYF

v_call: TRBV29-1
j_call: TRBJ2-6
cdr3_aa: CSVGRGSSGANVLTF

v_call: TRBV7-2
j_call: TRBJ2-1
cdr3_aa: CASSWDVSGYNEQFF

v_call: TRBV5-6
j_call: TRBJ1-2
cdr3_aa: CASSSGAQDYGYTF

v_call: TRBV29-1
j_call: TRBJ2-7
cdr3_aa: CSVAGQGGTYEQYF

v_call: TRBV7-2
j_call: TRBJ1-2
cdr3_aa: CASSATGGAEGYTF

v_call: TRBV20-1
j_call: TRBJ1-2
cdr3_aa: CSAREPQGARGYTF